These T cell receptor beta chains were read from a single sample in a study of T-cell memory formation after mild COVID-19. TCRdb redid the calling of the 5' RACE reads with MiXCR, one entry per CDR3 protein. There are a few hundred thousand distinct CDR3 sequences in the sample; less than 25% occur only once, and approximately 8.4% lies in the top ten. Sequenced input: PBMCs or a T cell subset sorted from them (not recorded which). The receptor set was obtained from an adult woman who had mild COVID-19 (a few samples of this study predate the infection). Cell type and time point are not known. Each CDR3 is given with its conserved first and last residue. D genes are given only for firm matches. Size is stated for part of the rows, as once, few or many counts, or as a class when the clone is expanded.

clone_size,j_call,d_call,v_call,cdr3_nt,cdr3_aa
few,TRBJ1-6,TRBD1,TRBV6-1,TGTGCCAGCAGGGAGGTCTCAGGGGGTTCACCCCTCCACTTT,CASREVSGGSPLHF
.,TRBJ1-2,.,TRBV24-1,TGTGCCACCAGTGATCTGGCCCCCGGGGGCCACTATGGCTACACCTTC,CATSDLAPGGHYGYTF
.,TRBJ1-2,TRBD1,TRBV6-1,TGTGCCAGCAGTGACTGGACAGGGTCGGTAATTAGCTACACCTTC,CASSDWTGSVISYTF
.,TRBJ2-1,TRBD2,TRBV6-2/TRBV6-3,TGTGCCAGCAGACACCTAGCGGGAGTCGGTAATGAGCAGTTCTTC,CASRHLAGVGNEQFF
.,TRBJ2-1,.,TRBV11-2,TGTGCCAGCAGCTTAGTACGAGTGGAGCAGTTCTTC,CASSLVRVEQFF
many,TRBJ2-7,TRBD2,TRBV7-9,TGTGCCAGCAGCTTAGAAGCGGGAGGCTACGAGCAGTACTTC,CASSLEAGGYEQYF
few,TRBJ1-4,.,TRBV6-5,TGTGCCAGCAGTTACGAACGGTTTAATGAAAAACTGTTTTTT,CASSYERFNEKLFF
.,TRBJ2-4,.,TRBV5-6,TGTGCCAGCAGCTTTTCGTTTTTAGGACGCGAGTACTTC,CASSFSFLGREYF
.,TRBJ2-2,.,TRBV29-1,TGCAGCGTCCTCGATCAAACCGGGGAGCTGTTTTTT,CSVLDQTGELFF
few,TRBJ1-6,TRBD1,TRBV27,TGTGCCAGCAGTAGCTGGGGACAGGGGAATAATTCACCCCTCCACTTT,CASSSWGQGNNSPLHF
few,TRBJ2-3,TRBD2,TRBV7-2,TGTGCCAGCAGTTACCTACTAGCGGGGGGGCAAGATACGCAGTATTTT,CASSYLLAGGQDTQYF
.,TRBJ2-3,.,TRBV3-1,TGTGCCAGCAGCCCCCATGGGGGCGGGGGAAACACAGATACGCAGTATTTT,CASSPHGGGGNTDTQYF
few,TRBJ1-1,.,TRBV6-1,TGTGCCAGCAGCGACTCGGGGAAGAACACTGAAGCTTTCTTT,CASSDSGKNTEAFF
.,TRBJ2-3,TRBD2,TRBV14,TGTGCCAGCAGCCAAGTGCGGGAGGGCGCAGATACGCAGTATTTT,CASSQVREGADTQYF
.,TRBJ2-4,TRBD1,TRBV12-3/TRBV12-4,TGTGCCAGCAGCCACATCGACAGGGGAAACAAAAACATTCAGTACTTC,CASSHIDRGNKNIQYF
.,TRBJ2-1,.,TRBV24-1,TGTGCCACCAGTGGCAGTTACAATGAGCAGTTCTTC,CATSGSYNEQFF
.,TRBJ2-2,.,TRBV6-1,TGTGCCACCGGAGGGCCTCAAATTTGGGGCGGGGAGCTGTTTTTT,CATGGPQIWGGELFF
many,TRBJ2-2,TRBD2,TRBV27,TGTGCCAGCAGTTTATGGTCGGGAGGGAACACCGGGGAGCTGTTTTTT,CASSLWSGGNTGELFF
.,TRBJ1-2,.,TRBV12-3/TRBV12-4,TGTGCCAGCAGTCCAGGGTTTTTGGAAGGGACGTATGGCTACACCTTC,CASSPGFLEGTYGYTF
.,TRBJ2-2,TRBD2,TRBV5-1,TGCGCCAGCAGCTTCAGCGCGGGGGTCTATATCGGGGAGCTGTTTTTT,CASSFSAGVYIGELFF
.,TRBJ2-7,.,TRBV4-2,TGTGCCAGCAGCCAAGATCTAGGGCTAGCGCCCTACGAGCAGTACTTC,CASSQDLGLAPYEQYF
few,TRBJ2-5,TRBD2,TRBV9,TGTGCCAGCAGCGTAGGCCCGATAAGGGCTAGCGGGCCATACGAAGGGGAGACCCAGTACTTC,CASSVGPIRASGPYEGETQYF
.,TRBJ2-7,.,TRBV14,TGTGCCAGCAGCCAAGCCCTGGGAGGCGAGCAGTACTTC,CASSQALGGEQYF
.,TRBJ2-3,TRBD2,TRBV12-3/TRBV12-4,TGTGCCAGCACCCTGGGGGGGGGGGCAGATACGCAGTATTTT,CASTLGGGADTQYF
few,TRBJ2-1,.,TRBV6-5,TGTGCCAGCAGTTACTCGAGTTCGAACAATGAGCAGTTCTTC,CASSYSSSNNEQFF
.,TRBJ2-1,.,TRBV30,TGTGCCTGGAGTGGTAGCGGCTTCTCCTACAATGAGCAGTTCTTC,CAWSGSGFSYNEQFF
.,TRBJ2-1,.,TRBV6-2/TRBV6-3,TGTGCCAGCAGGGACGGGAAGGTCTCCTACAATGAGCAGTTCTTC,CASRDGKVSYNEQFF
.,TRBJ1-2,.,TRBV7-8,TGTGCCAGCAGCTTAGGAATCGGGGGGGGCGGCTATGGCTACACCTTC,CASSLGIGGGGYGYTF
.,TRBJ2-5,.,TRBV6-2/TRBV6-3,TGTGCCAGCAGTTACGGACTACAGGGCCTCCCAGAGACCCAGTACTTC,CASSYGLQGLPETQYF
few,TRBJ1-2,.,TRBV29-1,TGCAGCGTTGACGGGCCAGCCTATGGCTACACCTTC,CSVDGPAYGYTF
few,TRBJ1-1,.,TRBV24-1,TGTGCCACCAGGGAAAGAGAGGACACTGAAGCTTTCTTT,CATREREDTEAFF
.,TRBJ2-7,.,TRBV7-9,TGTGCCAGCAGCTTAGACGTAGGGGCTTACTCCTACGAGCAGTACTTC,CASSLDVGAYSYEQYF
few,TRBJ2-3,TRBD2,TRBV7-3,TGTGCCAGCAGCTTAGGTAGCGGGAGTGGCCCCACAGATACGCAGTATTTT,CASSLGSGSGPTDTQYF
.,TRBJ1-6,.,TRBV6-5,TGTGCCAGCAGAGACGACATTTCCTATAATTCACCCCTCCACTTT,CASRDDISYNSPLHF
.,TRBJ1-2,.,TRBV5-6,TGTGCCAGCAGCTTGACAGGGTACGATGGCTACACCTTC,CASSLTGYDGYTF
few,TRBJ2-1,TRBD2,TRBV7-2,TGTGCCAGCAGCCCTAGCGGGAGGGTAGGGAATGAGCAGTTCTTC,CASSPSGRVGNEQFF
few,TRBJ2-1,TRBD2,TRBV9,TGTGCCAGCAGCGTGTTTAGCGGGGGGAGCTCCTACAATGAGCAGTTCTTC,CASSVFSGGSSYNEQFF
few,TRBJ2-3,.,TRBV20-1,TGCAGTGCTAGAGATCGGCAGGGAGGTTCGACAGATACGCAGTATTTT,CSARDRQGGSTDTQYF
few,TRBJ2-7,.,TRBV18,TGTGCCAGCTCACCACCGGTAATAAGGGCCGGAGGCTACGAGCAGTACTTC,CASSPPVIRAGGYEQYF
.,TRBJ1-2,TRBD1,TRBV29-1,TGCAGCGTTGACGTACAGGGGGCAGGGGGCTACACCTTC,CSVDVQGAGGYTF
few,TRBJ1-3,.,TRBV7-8,TGTGCCAGCAGCTGGGAGCATTCCGGAAACACCATATATTTT,CASSWEHSGNTIYF
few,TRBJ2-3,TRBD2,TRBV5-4,TGTGCCAGCAGCTTGAGCGGGGGGGCCCCAGATACGCAGTATTTT,CASSLSGGAPDTQYF
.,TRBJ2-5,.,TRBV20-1,TGCAGTGCTACCCACCAAGAGACCCAGTACTTC,CSATHQETQYF
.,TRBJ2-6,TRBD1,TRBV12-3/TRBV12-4,TGTGCCAGCAAAGACGCCGGGACAGGGGACCTCTCTGGGGCCAACGTCCTGACTTTC,CASKDAGTGDLSGANVLTF
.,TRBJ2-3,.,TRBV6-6,TGTGCCAGCGGGGGGCGGGAGACCAGCACAGATACGCAGTATTTT,CASGGRETSTDTQYF
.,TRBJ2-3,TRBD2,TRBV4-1,TGCGCCAGCAGAAGCCGACTAGCGACTAGCACAGATACGCAGTATTTT,CASRSRLATSTDTQYF
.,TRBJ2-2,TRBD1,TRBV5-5,TGTGCCAGCAGCTTGGGGGACAGGGCTGGCGGGGAGCTGTTTTTT,CASSLGDRAGGELFF
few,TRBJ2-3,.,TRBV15,TGTGCCACCAGCAGAGATTTTGAAGCAGGCACGGGTACGCAGTATTTT,CATSRDFEAGTGTQYF
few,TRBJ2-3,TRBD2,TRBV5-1,TGCGCCAGCACCTTGGCGGCTAGCGGGAGCACAGATACGCAGTATTTT,CASTLAASGSTDTQYF
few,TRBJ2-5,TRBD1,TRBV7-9,TGTGCCAGCAGCTCCCACCCGGGACAGGGGGCAGAGGAGACCCAGTACTTC,CASSSHPGQGAEETQYF
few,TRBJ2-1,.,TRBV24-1,TGTGCCACCAGTGATTTGCAAGTGGGTGAGCAGTTCTTC,CATSDLQVGEQFF
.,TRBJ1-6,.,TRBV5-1,TGCGCCAGCAGCTTGGCAGAGACCTTTAATTCACCCCTCCACTTT,CASSLAETFNSPLHF
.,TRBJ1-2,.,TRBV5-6,TGTGCCAGCACCCTGGACGGGGGCTACACCTTC,CASTLDGGYTF
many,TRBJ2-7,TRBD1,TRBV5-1,TGTGCCAGTAGTTCGGGACAGGGGCCCTACGAGCAGTACTTC,CASSSGQGPYEQYF
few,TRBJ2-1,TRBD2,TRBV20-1,TGCAGTGCTAGATATGGACTAGCGGAAGTTCCTTATGAGCAGTTCTTC,CSARYGLAEVPYEQFF